This TCR beta chain was captured by sequencing in a study of shared clonotypes between healthy human individuals. Sequencing was at deep level. Using immunoSEQ multiplex PCR, the repertoire was profiled, and TCRdb retains in-frame clones only, with some absent. Of 650,000 to 700,000 clones in the sample, 90% were seen once. In germline, CDR1 is SGDLS, CDR2 YYNGEE. The V end lost 0 bases, the J end lost 1 base, and 7 bases lay between the germline ends. There are 14 residues in the CDR3. The table lists this clone with a few counts. Its specificity is not known. Whole-study results and caveats: Across a handful of donors, naive CD4 shared around 5.3%, naive CD8 more than 3%, memory CD4 roughly 2.4%, memory CD8 0.4%. How much donors shared clonotypes was expected to be affected by sequencing depth.

The sequencing sample was made of memory CD8+ T cells from PBMCs. The subset was: CD45RO+ cells pooled with CCR7-negative TemRA cells. This chain uses TRBV9 with TRBJ1-1; no firm D call. The receptor comes from a man aged 18 to 29 in good health. Some clones in this sample may be carry-over from other donors' samples. The CDR3 DNA follows: TGTGCCAGCAGCGTAGATGGAGAGAACACTGAAGCTTTCTTT. Encoded protein: CASSVDGENTEAFF.